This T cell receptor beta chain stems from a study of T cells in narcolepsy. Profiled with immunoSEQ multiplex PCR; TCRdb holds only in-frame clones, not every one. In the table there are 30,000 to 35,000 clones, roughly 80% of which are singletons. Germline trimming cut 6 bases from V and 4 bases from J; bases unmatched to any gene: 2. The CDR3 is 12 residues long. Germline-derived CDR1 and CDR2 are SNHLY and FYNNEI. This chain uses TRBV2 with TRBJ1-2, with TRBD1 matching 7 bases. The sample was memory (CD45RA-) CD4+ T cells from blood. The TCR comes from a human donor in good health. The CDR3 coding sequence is TGTGCCAGCAGACAGGGGACCTATGGCTACACCTTC. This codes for CASRQGTYGYTF. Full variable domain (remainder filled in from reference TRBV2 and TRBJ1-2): EPEVTQTPSHQVTQMGQEVILRCVPISNHLYFYWYRQILGQKVEFLVSFYNNEISEKSEIFDDQFSVERPDGSNFTLKIRSTKLEDSAMYFCASRQGTYGYTFGSGTRLTVV.